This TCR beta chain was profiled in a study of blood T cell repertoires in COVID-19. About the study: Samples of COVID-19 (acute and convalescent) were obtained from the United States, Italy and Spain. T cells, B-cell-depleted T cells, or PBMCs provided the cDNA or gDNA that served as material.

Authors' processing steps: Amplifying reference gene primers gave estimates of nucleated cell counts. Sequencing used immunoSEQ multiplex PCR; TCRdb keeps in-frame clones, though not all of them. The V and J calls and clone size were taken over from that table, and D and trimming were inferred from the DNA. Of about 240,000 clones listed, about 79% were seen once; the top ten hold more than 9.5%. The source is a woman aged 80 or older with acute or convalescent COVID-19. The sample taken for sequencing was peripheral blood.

The CDR3 DNA follows: TGTGCCAGTAGTATAGATGAACCCCCCAGGGGGCGAGCTTTCTTT. Its protein is CASSIDEPPRGRAFF. This chain joins TRBV19 and TRBJ1-1; 8 bases align to TRBD1. Germline assignment: CDR1 LNHDA and CDR2 SQIVND (reference sequence). V trimming: 0 bases; J trimming: 10 bases; junction bases outside the gene matches: 10. The CDR3 runs 15 residues. The complete variable domain, with remaining parts taken from reference TRBV19 and TRBJ1-1, reads DGGITQSPKYLFRKEGQNVTLSCEQNLNHDAMYWYRQDPGQGLRLIYYSQIVNDFQKGDIAEGYSVSREKKESFPLTVTSAQKNPTAFYLCASSIDEPPRGRAFFGQGTRLTVV.